The next 16 T cell receptor beta chains were all read from a single sample in a study of blood T cells in healthy people across ages. The use of a sample-barcoded 5' primer and a J-beta primer mix characterized a second PCR of about 7 to 12 cycles. TCRdb called the 5' RACE reads again in MiXCR, with one record for every CDR3 protein. The sample contains just under 750,000 distinct CDR3 sequences, 22% of which appear only once. Sequencing was carried out using blood. Every receptor here comes from a man between 65 and 85 years old in good health.

This chain's CDR3 is CASTLGQTKNIQYF. DNA of the CDR3: TGTGCCAGCACCCTGGGACAAACCAAAAACATTCAGTACTTC. The chain couples TRBV3-1 to TRBJ2-4; tentatively, D is TRBD1 (6 bases). Germline CDR1 is LGHDT and CDR2 is YNNKEL (reference sequence). The CDR3 is 14 amino acids. V shed 7 bases and J shed 2 bases, with 12 bases lying between them.

The CDR3 protein is CASSAGTELANEKLFF. CDR3 in DNA: TGTGCCAGCAGCGCAGGGACCGAACTGGCTAATGAAAAACTGTTTTTT. The V gene is TRBV9, the J gene TRBJ1-4; D may be TRBD1 (5 bases). Trimming removed 3 bases at V and 3 bases at J, with 15 bases between. The length of the CDR3 is 16 residues. CDR1 is SGDLS and CDR2 is YYNGEE in the germline V gene.

This clonotype appeared many times. The chain has TRBV10-1 and TRBJ1-1; no reliable D call. Trimming took off 5 bases at V and 0 bases at J, with 10 bases between the two ends. Germline V gene sequence: CDR1 WNHNN, CDR2 SYGVQD (reference sequence). The CDR3 sequence is 14 residues long. The CDR3 spells CASSRDQMNTEAFF. The CDR3 DNA sequence: TGCGCCAGCAGTCGAGACCAGATGAACACTGAAGCTTTCTTT.

The chain's CDR3 is CSAIESGSKNIQYF. The CDR3, as DNA: TGCAGTGCTATCGAATCGGGGTCCAAAAACATTCAGTACTTC. This chain uses TRBV20-1 with TRBJ2-4; TRBD2 might be the D (5 bases). The V and J ends lost 4 bases and 2 bases respectively, with 12 bases between them. The CDR3 contains 14 residues. Germline CDR1 reads DFQATT; CDR2 reads SNEGSKA (reference sequence).

This chain links TRBV12-3 or TRBV12-4 with TRBJ1-3; D call uncertain. Trimming took off 2 bases at V and 1 base at J, with 18 bases between the two ends. The CDR3 runs 18 residues. In DNA form, the CDR3 reads TGTGCCAGCAGTTTAAGGATCTATGGTGTAACATCTGGAAACACCATATATTTT. It is translated as CASSLRIYGVTSGNTIYF.

For this clonotype: Just one base apart from a much larger clone, this may be a read error. This chain joins TRBV13 and TRBJ2-7, with 7 nucleotides matching TRBD1. Germline V CDR1 and CDR2: PRHDT, FYEKMQ (reference sequence). There are 14 residues in the CDR3. CDR3 DNA: TGTGCCAGCAGCCCCCAGACAGGGACCTACGAGCAGTGCTTC. This sequence encodes CASSPQTGTYEQCF.

This clonotype turned up a few times. The chain couples TRBV12-3 or TRBV12-4 to TRBJ2-1; 10 nucleotides align to TRBD2. The CDR3 length is 17 residues. V shed 3 bases and J 2 bases; nucleotides not matched to a gene: 7. The CDR3 sequence is CASSFHIGLAAYNEQFF. The DNA for the CDR3 is TGTGCCAGCAGTTTCCACATCGGACTAGCGGCCTACAATGAGCAGTTCTTC.

This clonotype was counted ten times or more. The V gene is TRBV12-3 or TRBV12-4, the J gene TRBJ1-3, with D perhaps TRBD1 (6 bases). The CDR3 loop spans 16 amino acids. The V gene lost 6 bases and the J gene lost 0 bases, with 15 bases spanning the gap. The CDR3 bases are TGTGCCAGCAGAGAAACCGGGACATCCTCTGGAAACACCATATATTTT. Translated: CASRETGTSSGNTIYF.

Worth noting for this clonotype: The junction differs from germline at one of its ends, possibly a read error. The chain has TRBV12-3 or TRBV12-4 and TRBJ1-2; D is uncertain. The CDR3 length is 12 residues. CDR3 region: CASSLELREIAF. Here the CDR3 DNA reads TGTGCCAGCAGTTTAGAGTTAAGGGAAATCGCCTTC.

This clonotype was counted ten times or more. This chain joins TRBV29-1 and TRBJ2-1; D not certain. CDR3 length: 10 amino acids. The V end was cut by 2 bases, the J end by 9 bases, with 5 bases between. CDR1 SQVTM and CDR2 ANQGSEA come from the germline V gene. The CDR3 coding sequence is TGCAGCGTTGAACTGCCTGAGCAGTTCTTC. Its protein is CSVELPEQFF.

This clonotype showed up just a few times. The V and J genes are TRBV7-2 and TRBJ2-2; no firm D call. V lost 1 base and J lost 6, with 6 bases in between. The CDR3 loop spans 13 amino acids. Germline lookup yields CDR1 SGHTA and CDR2 FQGNSA. CDR3 bases: TGTGCCAGCAGCTTAGTTGAGGCCGGGGAGCTGTTTTTT. Translating gives CASSLVEAGELFF.

In its sample, this clonotype was seen once. V is TRBV6-1 and J is TRBJ1-2, with TRBD1 matching 9 bases. The CDR3 totals 11 residues. The germline V gene has CDR1 MNHNS and CDR2 SASEGT. V trimming: 6 bases; J trimming: 12 bases; junction bases outside the gene matches: 5. The CDR3 loop reads CASSAGQGNTF. The CDR3 DNA follows: TGTGCCAGCAGCGCTGGACAGGGGAACACCTTC.

The gene calls are TRBV27 and TRBJ2-1, with D perhaps assigned TRBD1 or TRBD2 (6 bases each). The CDR3 extends over 16 amino acids. The germline gives CDR1 MNHEY, CDR2 SMNVEV (reference sequence). The germline V and J ends were trimmed by 0 bases and 6 bases, with 15 bases remaining between them. This CDR3 is CASSLSEGDSSNEQFF. CDR3 sequence (DNA): TGTGCCAGCAGTTTATCGGAGGGGGATTCATCCAATGAGCAGTTCTTC.

This chain links TRBV29-1 with TRBJ2-3; D is unresolved. Looked up from germline, CDR1 is SQVTM and CDR2 is ANQGSEA. The germline V and J ends were trimmed by 7 bases and 0 bases, with 8 bases remaining between them. CDR3 size: 12 residues. CDR3 DNA: TGCAGCGCAAAGACGAGCACAGATACGCAGTATTTT. This encodes CSAKTSTDTQYF.

V gene TRBV6-5 combines with J gene TRBJ2-3; D call uncertain. The germline V gene encodes CDR1 MNHEY and CDR2 SVGAGI. The CDR3 has 14 amino acids. Trimming cost V 4 bases and J 1 base, with 9 bases left between them. CDR3 in amino acids: CASSSLWGTDTQYF. CDR3 bases: TGTGCCAGCAGTTCCCTCTGGGGCACAGATACGCAGTATTTT.

The CDR3 loop reads CASSLSVPSTDTQYF. CDR3 bases: TGTGCCAGCAGTTTAAGCGTCCCTAGCACAGATACGCAGTATTTT. The chain has TRBV27 and TRBJ2-3; D is unresolved. The CDR3 extends over 15 amino acids. Deletions cut 2 bases from V and 0 bases from J, with 9 bases between. The germline CDR1 and CDR2 sequences are MNHEY and SMNVEV (reference sequence).